Following are 5 T cell receptor beta chains from one sample sequenced in a study of blood T cells in healthy people across ages. It was with a sample-barcoded 5' primer and a J-beta primer mix that a second PCR of about 6 to 11 cycles was run. TCRdb fed the 5' RACE reads into MiXCR, producing one record per CDR3 protein. The sample holds around 970,000 distinct CDR3 sequences; roughly 47% are singletons and the top ten take around 21%. The sequenced sample was blood. The receptor source for this set is a woman aged 55-70 years in good health.

The genes are TRBV3-1 and TRBJ2-1; 7 bases agree with TRBD2. The CDR3 sequence is 16 residues long. In germline, CDR1 is LGHDT, CDR2 YNNKEL (reference sequence). Trimming cost V 2 bases and J 3 bases; bases outside gene matches: 7. The CDR3 region has the DNA TGTGCCAGCAGCCAATATAGGACGGGGGGCTACAATGAGCAGTTCTTC. Translated: CASSQYRTGGYNEQFF.

The rearrangement joins TRBV2 to TRBJ1-2; 8 nucleotides match TRBD1. Germline loops: CDR1 SNHLY, CDR2 FYNNEI. V trimming: 7 bases; J trimming: 1 base; junction bases outside the gene matches: 2. The CDR3 runs to 13 residues. CDR3 bases: TGTGCCAGCAACACAGGGGGTAACTATGGCTACACCTTC. It translates to CASNTGGNYGYTF.

The chain recombines TRBV6-1 with TRBJ1-6; 9 bases map to TRBD1. The length of the CDR3 is 17 residues. The J segment lost 8 bases and the V segment lost 6 bases, leaving 14 bases of the junction unmatched. Per the germline V gene, CDR1 is MNHNS and CDR2 is SASEGT. The DNA for the CDR3 is TGTGCCAGCAGCCCTAATACCGGGACAGGGATGTATTCACCCCTCCACTTT. Translating gives CASSPNTGTGMYSPLHF.

The gene calls are TRBV7-8 and TRBJ2-1; D is possibly TRBD1 (6 bases). The CDR3 runs 16 residues. Germline lookup yields CDR1 SGHVS and CDR2 FQNEAQ. V was pared by 7 bases and J by 6 bases, with 22 bases between. The DNA for the CDR3 is TGTGCCAGCACCCTACGTTGGCAGGGGAACAGCAATGAGCAGTTCTTC. Encoded protein: CASTLRWQGNSNEQFF.

This clonotype turned up a few times. This chain connects TRBV15 to TRBJ1-4, with D unclear. The CDR3 runs 12 residues. Germline V gene lookup returns CDR1 LNHNV and CDR2 YYDKDF (reference sequence). The V end was cut by 6 bases, the J end by 6 bases, with 8 bases between. The CDR3 spells CATRFVDEKLFF. The CDR3, as DNA: TGTGCCACCAGATTCGTGGATGAAAAACTGTTTTTT. Using reference TRBV15 and TRBJ1-4 for the parts outside the CDR3, the full variable domain is DAMVIQNPRYQVTQFGKPVTLSCSQTLNHNVMYWYQQKSSQAPKLLFHYYDKDFNNEADTPDNFQSRRPNTSFCFLDIRSPGLGDTAMYLCATRFVDEKLFFGSGTQLSVL.